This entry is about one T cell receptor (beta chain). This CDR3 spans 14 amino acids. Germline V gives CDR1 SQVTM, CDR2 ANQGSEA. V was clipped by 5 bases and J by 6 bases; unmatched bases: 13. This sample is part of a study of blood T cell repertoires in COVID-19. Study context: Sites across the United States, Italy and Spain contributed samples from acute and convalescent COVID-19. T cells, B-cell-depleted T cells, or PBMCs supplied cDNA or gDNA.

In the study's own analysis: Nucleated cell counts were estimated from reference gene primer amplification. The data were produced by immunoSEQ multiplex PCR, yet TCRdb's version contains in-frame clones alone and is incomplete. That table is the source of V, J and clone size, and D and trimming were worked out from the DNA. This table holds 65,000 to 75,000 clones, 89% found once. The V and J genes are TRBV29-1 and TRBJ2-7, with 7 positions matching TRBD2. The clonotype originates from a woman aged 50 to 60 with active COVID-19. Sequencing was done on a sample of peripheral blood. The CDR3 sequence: CSVRGFGGEGEQYF. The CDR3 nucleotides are TGCAGCGTTCGGGGCTTTGGGGGGGAAGGCGAGCAGTACTTC.